The clone carrying this T cell receptor (beta chain) showed up just a few times. The antigen is unknown. This sample was taken from a study of T cell repertoires in cytomegalovirus infection. Trimming left V 5 bases short and J 6 bases short, with 22 bases between. This CDR3 region has 16 residues. Germline values: CDR1 SGHVS, CDR2 FNYEAQ. TCRdb ran MiXCR on the reads and lists one entry per CDR3 protein. The table includes about 770,000 distinct CDR3 sequences, about 28% detected once. The sample here was cultured CD8+ T cells from PBMCs, taken from culture after CMV antigen stimulation. The source is a human donor in good health (CMV status not recorded). Some clones in this sample may be carry-over from other donors' samples. This rearrangement joins TRBV7-6 to TRBJ1-2, with TRBD1 as a possible D gene (6 bases). CDR3 sequence reads: CASSPRGAGDNDGYTF. The CDR3 DNA reads as TGTGCCAGCAGCCCCCGGGGGGCAGGGGACAACGATGGCTACACCTTC.